The 20 T cell receptor beta chains given below trace back to one sample, sequenced in a study of T cell responses to AZD1222 COVID-19 vaccine. Using immunoSEQ multiplex PCR, the repertoire was profiled, and TCRdb retains in-frame clones only, with some absent. This table holds approximately 120,000 clones, about 87% found once. The sequencing here drew on peripheral blood, taken on day 0 of AZD1222 vaccination. These receptors were obtained from an adult in good health.

The V and J genes are TRBV19 and TRBJ1-1; no reliable D call. V dropped 5 bases and J dropped 0 bases, with 16 bases sitting between them. Per germline, CDR1 LNHDA and CDR2 SQIVND (reference sequence). The CDR3 runs to 16 residues. The CDR3 reads CASSLREGSMNTEAFF. The DNA for the CDR3 is TGTGCCAGTAGTCTGAGGGAGGGATCCATGAACACTGAAGCTTTCTTT.

The chain employs TRBV2 and TRBJ1-5; possible D gene TRBD1, 5 bases. The CDR3 consists of 15 residues. Per germline, CDR1 SNHLY and CDR2 FYNNEI. Trimming stripped 4 bases from V and 6 bases from J, with 16 bases between. As DNA, the CDR3 is TGTGCCAGCAGTGTAGATGGGGGAGCGAGTCAGCCCCAGCATTTT. The encoded protein is CASSVDGGASQPQHF.

The chain recombines TRBV6-5 with TRBJ2-3; a possible D gene is TRBD2 (6 bases). Germline-derived CDR1 and CDR2 are MNHEY and SVGAGI. This CDR3 spans 14 amino acids. V was cut by 7 bases and J by 2 bases, with 13 bases left in between. This CDR3 is CASTYSGVTDTQYF. The CDR3, as DNA: TGTGCCAGCACCTATTCGGGGGTCACAGATACGCAGTATTTT.

This clone was picked up one time. This chain links TRBV2 with TRBJ2-1; TRBD1 or TRBD2 may be the D gene (5 bases each). Trimming shortened V by 6 bases and J by 7 bases, and 10 bases separated the two germline ends. Germline-derived CDR1 and CDR2 are SNHLY and FYNNEI. The CDR3 extends over 12 amino acids. The CDR3 bases are TGTGCCAGCAGCGGGACGGGGAATGAGCAGTTCTTC. It yields the protein CASSGTGNEQFF.

The sample holds one count of this clone. V is TRBV3-1 (or the pseudogene TRBV3-2) and J is TRBJ1-1; D call uncertain. CDR1 LGHDT and CDR2 YNNKEL come from the germline V gene (reference sequence). V was shortened by 4 bases and J by 0 bases, with 9 bases between the two germline ends. CDR3 length: 14 residues. The CDR3 here is CASSRGLMNTEAFF. CDR3 coding DNA: TGTGCCAGCAGCCGCGGACTCATGAACACTGAAGCTTTCTTT.

In this sample, this clone turned up once. The V and J genes are TRBV27 and TRBJ2-3; maybe TRBD2 (5 bases). CDR1 and CDR2 (germline): MNHEY, SMNVEV (reference sequence). V was pared by 5 bases and J by 8 bases, with 20 bases between. This CDR3 comprises 15 residues. The CDR3 bases are TGTGCCAGCAGTCCAGACAAGACCCACAGCGGTACGCAGTATTTT. Translation: CASSPDKTHSGTQYF.

The chain carries TRBV27 and TRBJ2-1; D is perhaps TRBD1 or TRBD2 (6 bases each). CDR3 length: 14 amino acids. CDR1 and CDR2 from the germline V gene are MNHEY and SMNVEV (reference sequence). V was trimmed by 5 bases and J by 9 bases, leaving 17 bases between them. In nucleotides, the CDR3 is TGTGCCAGCAGTCCCTCGGGGGCTGGGGGTGAGCAGTTCTTC. It specifies CASSPSGAGGEQFF.

The J gene is TRBJ2-5, the V gene TRBV6-5, with TRBD1 matching over 7 bases. V gave up 5 bases and J gave up 4 bases; unmatched junction bases: 10. Germline CDR1 is MNHEY and CDR2 is SVGAGI. The length of the CDR3 is 15 residues. CDR3: CASSPGKGAVETQYF. CDR3 nucleotides: TGTGCCAGCAGTCCCGGGAAGGGGGCGGTAGAGACCCAGTACTTC.

The gene calls are TRBV9 and TRBJ2-1; 8 bases match TRBD2. The ends lost 3 bases at V and 3 bases at J; junction bases unmatched: 5. Germline V CDR1 and CDR2: SGDLS, YYNGEE. The length of the CDR3 is 15 residues. As DNA, the CDR3 is TGTGCCAGCAGCGAGACTAGCGCCCACTACAATGAGCAGTTCTTC. Translation: CASSETSAHYNEQFF.

Comments on this clone: The junction departs from the called germline gene at one end, perhaps through a read error. J is TRBJ2-2 and V is TRBV4-2; 7 bases are shared with TRBD1. The CDR3 is 14 amino acids. The germline V gene has CDR1 LGHNA and CDR2 YNFKEQ. The CDR3 sequence is CASNQDDRAGELFF. CDR3 DNA: TGTGCCAGCAACCAAGATGACAGGGCCGGGGAGCTGTTTTTT.

Here the CDR3 DNA reads TGTGCCAGCTCACCCCGGACAGGGCCCTACGAGCAGTACTTC. Translation gives CASSPRTGPYEQYF. V is TRBV18 and J is TRBJ2-7, with 8 bases that match TRBD1. CDR1 and CDR2 (germline): KGHSH, LQKENI. The CDR3 sequence is 14 residues long. V gave up 3 bases and J gave up 2 bases; unmatched junction bases: 3.

The chain carries TRBV27 and TRBJ1-2; D is unresolved. V was trimmed by 8 bases and J by 1 base, leaving 14 bases between them. The germline CDR1 and CDR2 sequences are MNHEY and SMNVEV (reference sequence). The CDR3 extends over 14 amino acids. The CDR3 is CASRALGDNYGYTF. The CDR3 DNA follows: TGTGCCAGCCGTGCCTTGGGAGATAACTATGGCTACACCTTC.

The chain couples TRBV20-1 to TRBJ1-6; tentative D call: TRBD1 (5 bases). Germline CDR1 DFQATT, CDR2 SNEGSKA (reference sequence). The CDR3 covers 15 residues. V was cut by 3 bases and J by 8 bases, with 17 bases left in between. CDR3: CSASAGDGNYSPLHF. CDR3 nucleotides: TGCAGTGCTAGTGCGGGGGACGGTAATTATTCACCCCTCCACTTT.

The gene calls are TRBV11-3 and TRBJ1-2; D might be TRBD1 (5 bases). CDR1 SGHNT and CDR2 YENEEA come from the germline V gene. The V end lost 6 bases, the J end lost 8 bases, and 16 bases lay between the germline ends. The CDR3 spans 13 residues. Here the CDR3 DNA reads TGTGCCAGCAGTTATCGCGTCGGGGCCGGCTACACCTTC. Its protein product is CASSYRVGAGYTF. Combining the CDR3 with reference TRBV11-3 and TRBJ1-2 gives the whole variable domain EAGVVQSPRYKIIEKKQPVAFWCNPISGHNTLYWYLQNLGQGPELLIRYENEEAVDDSQLPKDRFSAERLKGVDSTLKIQPAELGDSAVYLCASSYRVGAGYTFGSGTRLTVV.

The gene calls are TRBV30 and TRBJ1-2; D ambiguous. Looked up from germline, CDR1 is GTSNPN and CDR2 is SVGIG (reference sequence). Trimming took off 1 base at V and 10 bases at J, with 10 bases between the two ends. The length of the CDR3 is 11 residues. The CDR3 sequence: CAWSANLIYTF. The CDR3 coding sequence is TGTGCCTGGAGTGCCAACCTTATCTACACCTTC.

V gene TRBV28 combines with J gene TRBJ2-2, with D unclear. The CDR3 length is 14 residues. V was pared by 7 bases and J by 0 bases, with 9 bases between. CDR1 is MDHEN, CDR2 SYDVKM, per germline. The CDR3 coding sequence is TGTGCCAGCATAGAAGGGTCGAACACCGGGGAGCTGTTTTTT. Translating gives CASIEGSNTGELFF.

The chain has TRBV28 and TRBJ2-7; D is perhaps TRBD2 (6 bases). Trimming pared 4 bases from V and 4 bases from J, leaving 20 bases between. CDR1 and CDR2 (germline): MDHEN, SYDVKM. CDR3 length: 16 residues. CDR3 residues: CASSSYPARGGYEQYF. The CDR3 coding sequence is TGTGCCAGCAGTTCCTATCCCGCGCGGGGAGGATACGAGCAGTACTTC.

V usage is TRBV18 and J usage is TRBJ1-5, with no clear D. In germline, CDR1 is KGHSH, CDR2 LQKENI. The ends were cut back, 4 bases at V and 5 bases at J, with 9 bases in the middle. The CDR3 spans 13 residues. The CDR3 nucleotides read TGTGCCAGCTCACAAGGTATAGATCAGCCCCAGCATTTT. Residues: CASSQGIDQPQHF.

This chain links TRBV4-1 with TRBJ2-7, with 11 bases matching TRBD1. Germline values: CDR1 MGHRA, CDR2 YSYEKL. The CDR3 totals 14 residues. The junction had 5 bases not matched to a gene; V was cut back by 5 bases and J by 5 bases. This CDR3 reads CASSFRDRGNEQYF. The CDR3 bases are TGCGCCAGCAGCTTCCGGGACAGGGGGAACGAGCAGTACTTC.

The chain has TRBV7-2 and TRBJ2-3; D call uncertain. The germline V gene has CDR1 SGHTA and CDR2 FQGNSA. The CDR3 has 12 residues. V was shortened by 2 bases and J by 11 bases, with 11 bases between the two germline ends. CDR3 sequence: CASSLLRLEQYF. DNA of the CDR3: TGTGCCAGCAGCTTATTGAGGCTGGAGCAGTATTTT.